The clone carrying this T cell receptor beta chain was observed many times. This sample was included in a study of T-cell memory formation after mild COVID-19. Turning to the study itself: The two donors had largely donor-specific TCR clusters.

CDR1 and CDR2 from the germline V gene are SQVTM and ANQGSEA. J was trimmed by 6 bases and V by 8 bases; bases with no gene match: 11. CDR3 length: 13 amino acids. Constant-segment primers and 5'RACE yielded cDNA libraries for TCR alpha and TCR beta, each carrying sample barcodes and UMIs. TCRdb independently ran MiXCR on the 5' RACE reads; one entry per CDR3 protein. This sample carries about 82,000 distinct CDR3 sequences, about 13% of them seen once, and the ten largest clones take less than 45%. Material: PBMCs or a T cell subset sorted from them (not recorded which). This TCR came from a man aged 18 to 35 who had mild COVID-19 (a few samples of this study predate the infection). Cell type and time point are not known. The chain links TRBV29-1 to TRBJ1-1, with 8 bases matching TRBD1. The CDR3 region is CSTWGQGASEAFF. The CDR3 DNA sequence: TGCAGCACCTGGGGGCAGGGGGCATCTGAAGCTTTCTTT.